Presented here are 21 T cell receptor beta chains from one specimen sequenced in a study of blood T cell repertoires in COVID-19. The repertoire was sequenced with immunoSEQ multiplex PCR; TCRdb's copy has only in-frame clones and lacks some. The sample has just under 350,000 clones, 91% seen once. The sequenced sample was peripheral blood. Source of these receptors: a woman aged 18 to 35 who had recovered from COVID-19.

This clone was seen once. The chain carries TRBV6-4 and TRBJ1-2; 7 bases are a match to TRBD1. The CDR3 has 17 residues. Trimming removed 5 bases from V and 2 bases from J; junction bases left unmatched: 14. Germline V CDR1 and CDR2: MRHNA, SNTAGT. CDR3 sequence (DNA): TGTGCCAGCAGTTCTTCCGGGACAGTGGGACTGAACTATGGCTACACCTTC. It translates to CASSSSGTVGLNYGYTF.

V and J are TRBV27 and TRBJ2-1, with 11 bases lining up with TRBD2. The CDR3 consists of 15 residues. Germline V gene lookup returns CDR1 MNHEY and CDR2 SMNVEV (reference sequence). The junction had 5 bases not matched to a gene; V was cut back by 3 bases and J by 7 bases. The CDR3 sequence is CASSLIASGRNEQFF. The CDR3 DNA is TGTGCCAGCAGTTTGATCGCTAGCGGGAGGAATGAGCAGTTCTTC.

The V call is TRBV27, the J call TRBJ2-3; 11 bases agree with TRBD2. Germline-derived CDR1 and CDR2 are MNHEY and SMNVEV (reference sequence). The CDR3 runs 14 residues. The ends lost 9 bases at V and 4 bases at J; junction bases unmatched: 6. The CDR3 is CASKLAGEADTQYF. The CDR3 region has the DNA TGTGCCAGTAAACTAGCGGGAGAGGCAGATACGCAGTATTTT.

The DNA of the CDR3 is TGTGCCAGCAGCTCGACGATAAGGACAGGCCGGTTTTACTACGAGCAGTACGTC. Protein product: CASSSTIRTGRFYYEQYV. The chain couples TRBV5-6 to TRBJ2-7; 7 nucleotides agree with TRBD1. Germline V gene lookup returns CDR1 SGHDT and CDR2 YYEEEE. The CDR3 runs 18 residues. The V segment lost 3 bases and the J segment 3 bases; nucleotides outside the gene matches: 18.

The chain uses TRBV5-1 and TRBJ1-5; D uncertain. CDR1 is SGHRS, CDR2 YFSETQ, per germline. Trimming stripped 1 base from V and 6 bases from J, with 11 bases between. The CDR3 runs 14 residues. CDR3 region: CASSLWSRSQPQHF. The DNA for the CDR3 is TGCGCCAGCAGCTTGTGGTCAAGGAGTCAGCCCCAGCATTTT.

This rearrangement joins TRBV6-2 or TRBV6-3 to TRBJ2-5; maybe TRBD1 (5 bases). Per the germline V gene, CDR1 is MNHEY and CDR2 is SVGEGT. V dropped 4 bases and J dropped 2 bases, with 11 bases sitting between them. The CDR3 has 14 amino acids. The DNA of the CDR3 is TGTGCCAGCAGTTCTCTGGGGCCGCAAGAGACCCAGTACTTC. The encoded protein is CASSSLGPQETQYF.

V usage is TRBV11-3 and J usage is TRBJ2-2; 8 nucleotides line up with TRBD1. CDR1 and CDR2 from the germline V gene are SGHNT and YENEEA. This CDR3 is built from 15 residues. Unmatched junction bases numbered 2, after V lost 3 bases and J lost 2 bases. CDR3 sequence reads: CASSLDRVNTGELFF. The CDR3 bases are TGTGCCAGCAGCTTGGACAGGGTAAACACCGGGGAGCTGTTTTTT.

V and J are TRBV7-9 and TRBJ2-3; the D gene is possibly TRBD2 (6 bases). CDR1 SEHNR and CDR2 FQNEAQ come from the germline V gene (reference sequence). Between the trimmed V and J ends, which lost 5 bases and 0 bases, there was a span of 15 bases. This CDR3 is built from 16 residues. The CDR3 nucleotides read TGTGCCAGCAGCCCTGTTAGCGGCTCTAGCACAGATACGCAGTATTTT. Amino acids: CASSPVSGSSTDTQYF.

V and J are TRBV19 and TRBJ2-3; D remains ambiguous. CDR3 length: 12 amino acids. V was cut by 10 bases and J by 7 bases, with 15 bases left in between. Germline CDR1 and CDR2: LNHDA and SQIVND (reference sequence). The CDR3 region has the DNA TGTGCCACATCACCCTCCGGTCATACGCAGTATTTT. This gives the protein CATSPSGHTQYF.

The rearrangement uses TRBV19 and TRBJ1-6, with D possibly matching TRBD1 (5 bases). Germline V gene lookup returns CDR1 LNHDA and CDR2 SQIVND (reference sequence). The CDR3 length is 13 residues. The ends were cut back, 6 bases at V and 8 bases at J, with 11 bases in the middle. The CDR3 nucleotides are TGTGCCAGTAGCTGGGGGGGGGATTCACCCCTCCACTTT. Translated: CASSWGGDSPLHF.

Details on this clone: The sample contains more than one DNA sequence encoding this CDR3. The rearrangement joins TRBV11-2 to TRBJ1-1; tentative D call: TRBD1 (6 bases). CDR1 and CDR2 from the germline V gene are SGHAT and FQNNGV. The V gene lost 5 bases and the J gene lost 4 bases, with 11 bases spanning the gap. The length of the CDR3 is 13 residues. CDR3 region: CASSSRQATEAFF. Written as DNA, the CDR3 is TGTGCCAGCAGCAGCCGACAGGCCACTGAAGCTTTCTTT.

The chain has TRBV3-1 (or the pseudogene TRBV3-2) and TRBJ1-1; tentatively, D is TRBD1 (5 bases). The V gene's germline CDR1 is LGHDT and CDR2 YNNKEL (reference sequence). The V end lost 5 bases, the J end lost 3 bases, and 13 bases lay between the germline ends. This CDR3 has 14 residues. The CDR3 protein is CASSRAGGDTEAFF. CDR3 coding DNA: TGTGCCAGCAGCAGGGCTGGAGGGGACACTGAAGCTTTCTTT.

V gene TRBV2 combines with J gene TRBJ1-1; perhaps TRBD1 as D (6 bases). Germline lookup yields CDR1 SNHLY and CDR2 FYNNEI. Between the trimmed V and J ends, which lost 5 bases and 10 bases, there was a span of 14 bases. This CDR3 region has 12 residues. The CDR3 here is CASSLNRERAFF. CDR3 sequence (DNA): TGTGCCAGCAGTTTAAACAGGGAGAGAGCTTTCTTT. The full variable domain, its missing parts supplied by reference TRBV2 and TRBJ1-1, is EPEVTQTPSHQVTQMGQEVILRCVPISNHLYFYWYRQILGQKVEFLVSFYNNEISEKSEIFDDQFSVERPDGSNFTLKIRSTKLEDSAMYFCASSLNRERAFFGQGTRLTVV.

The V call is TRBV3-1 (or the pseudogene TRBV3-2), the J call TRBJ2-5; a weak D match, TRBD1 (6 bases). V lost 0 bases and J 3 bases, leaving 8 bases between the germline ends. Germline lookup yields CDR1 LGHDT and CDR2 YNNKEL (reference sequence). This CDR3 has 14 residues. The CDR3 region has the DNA TGTGCCAGCAGCCAAGATAGGACAGAAGAGACCCAGTACTTC. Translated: CASSQDRTEETQYF.

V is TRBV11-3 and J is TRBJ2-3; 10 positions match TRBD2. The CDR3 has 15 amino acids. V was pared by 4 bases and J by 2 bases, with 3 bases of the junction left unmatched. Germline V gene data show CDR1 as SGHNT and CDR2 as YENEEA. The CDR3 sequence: CASSYLAGATDTQYF. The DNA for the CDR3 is TGTGCCAGCAGCTACCTAGCGGGAGCCACAGATACGCAGTATTTT.

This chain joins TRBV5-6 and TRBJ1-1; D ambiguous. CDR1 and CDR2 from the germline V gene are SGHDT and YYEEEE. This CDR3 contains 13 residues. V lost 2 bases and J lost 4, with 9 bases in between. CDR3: CASSFVTSTEAFF. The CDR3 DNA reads TGTGCCAGCAGCTTCGTCACCAGCACTGAAGCTTTCTTT. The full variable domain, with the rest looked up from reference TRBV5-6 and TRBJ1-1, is DAGVTQSPTHLIKTRGQQVTLRCSPKSGHDTVSWYQQALGQGPQFIFQYYEEEERQRGNFPDRFSGHQFPNYSSELNVNALLLGDSALYLCASSFVTSTEAFFGQGTRLTVV.

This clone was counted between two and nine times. Here the CDR3 reads CASRPGQGPGELFF. CDR3 DNA sequence: TGTGCCAGCAGGCCGGGACAGGGCCCCGGGGAGCTGTTTTTT. The chain joins TRBV5-4 to TRBJ2-2; 9 nucleotides match TRBD1. The CDR3 sequence is 14 residues long. The germline V gene encodes CDR1 SGHNT and CDR2 YYREEE (reference sequence). Trimming cost V 5 bases and J 6 bases; bases outside gene matches: 5.

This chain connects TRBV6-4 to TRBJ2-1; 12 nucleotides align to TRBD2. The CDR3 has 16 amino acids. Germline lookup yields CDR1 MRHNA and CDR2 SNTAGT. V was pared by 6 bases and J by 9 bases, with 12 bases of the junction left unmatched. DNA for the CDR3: TGTGCCAGCAGCCTCCTAGCGGGAGGGCACGTCGGTGAGCAGTTCTTC. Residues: CASSLLAGGHVGEQFF.

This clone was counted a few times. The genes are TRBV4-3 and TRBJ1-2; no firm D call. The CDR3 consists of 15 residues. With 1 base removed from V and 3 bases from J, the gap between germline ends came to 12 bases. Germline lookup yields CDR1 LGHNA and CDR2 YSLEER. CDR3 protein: CASSQVIGGDYGYTF. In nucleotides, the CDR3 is TGCGCCAGCAGCCAAGTCATCGGCGGAGACTATGGCTACACCTTC.

Here the CDR3 reads CASRGTGGVYGYTF. The CDR3 DNA reads TGTGCCAGTAGGGGGACGGGGGGCGTCTATGGCTACACCTTC. The V gene is TRBV19, the J gene TRBJ1-2; D is perhaps TRBD1 (6 bases). V lost 6 bases to trimming and J lost 4 bases, with 15 bases between them. This CDR3 has 14 residues. Germline V gives CDR1 LNHDA, CDR2 SQIVND (reference sequence).

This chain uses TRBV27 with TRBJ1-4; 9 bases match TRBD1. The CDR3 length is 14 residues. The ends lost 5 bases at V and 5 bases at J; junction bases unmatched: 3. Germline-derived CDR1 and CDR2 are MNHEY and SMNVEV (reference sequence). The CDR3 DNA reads TGTGCCAGCAGTGACAGGGGGGGCAATGAAAAACTGTTTTTT. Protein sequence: CASSDRGGNEKLFF. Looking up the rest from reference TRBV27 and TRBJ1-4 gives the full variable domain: EAQVTQNPRYLITVTGKKLTVTCSQNMNHEYMSWYRQDPGLGLRQIYYSMNVEVTDKGDVPEGYKVSRKEKRNFPLILESPSPNQTSLYFCASSDRGGNEKLFFGSGTQLSVL.